The sequence of this TCR beta chain was determined in a study of cytomegalovirus exposure and HLA in healthy donors. Study-level points and caveats: Subsequent analysis showed first-cohort TCR clusters tending to co-occur in around 110 validation repertoires. Reports credit the classifier with highly specific, highly sensitive diagnosis of cytomegalovirus status.

Clones were read by immunoSEQ multiplex PCR, and TCRdb kept only the in-frame ones, dropping some. The sample lists around 400,000 clones; 86% were seen once. As regards this clone: Its antigen is undetermined.

The sequencing input was PBMCs. The source is a woman younger than 30 in good health and CMV-seronegative.

The CDR3 bases are TGTGCCAGTAGCACTAGCGGGAGGTCTTCCTACGAGCAGTACTTC. It specifies CASSTSGRSSYEQYF. V gene TRBV19 combines with J gene TRBJ2-7, with TRBD2 matching 12 bases. After removal of 6 bases from V and 1 base from J, the junction contained 4 bases not matched to a gene. Germline CDR1 LNHDA, CDR2 SQIVND (reference sequence). The CDR3 covers 15 residues.